These T cell receptor beta chains were read from a single sample in a study of blood T cell repertoires in COVID-19. Repertoires were generated with immunoSEQ multiplex PCR, while TCRdb's copy carries only in-frame clones and drops some. The data contain 200,000 to 250,000 clones, 70% to 90% of them singletons. Sequenced material: peripheral blood. The source of these receptors is a man aged 50-60 years who had recovered from COVID-19. Both conserved end residues are part of each CDR3. D genes are given only for firm matches. Some rows mark clone size as missing; the rest say once, few, many or name a class of expanded clone.

j_call	clone_size	d_call	v_call	cdr3_nt	cdr3_aa
TRBJ2-2	-	-	TRBV19	TGTGCCAGTAGTGTACAAGGGGGCACCGGGGAGCTGTTTTTT	CASSVQGGTGELFF
TRBJ2-7	-	TRBD1	TRBV19	TGTGCCAGTAGTACGGGGACAGTGCTTTACGAGCAGTACTTC	CASSTGTVLYEQYF
TRBJ2-3	once	TRBD2	TRBV27	TGTGCCAGCAGTTCGTATAGCGGGAGTGGGGGGGGCACAGATACGCAGTATTTT	CASSSYSGSGGGTDTQYF
TRBJ1-2	-	TRBD1	TRBV28	TGTGCCAGCAGTTCCCCCGGGACAGGGGCTTATAACTATGGCTACACCTTC	CASSSPGTGAYNYGYTF
TRBJ2-7	-	-	TRBV5-6	TGTGCCAGCAGCTCTTCCTACGAGCAGTACTTC	CASSSSYEQYF
TRBJ2-7	-	TRBD1	TRBV6-5	TGTGCCAGCAGAAAACCGGGACAGACCTACGAGCAGTACTTC	CASRKPGQTYEQYF
TRBJ2-3	-	TRBD2	TRBV28	TGTGCCAGCAGCCCAAGCGGGAGTCTAGATACGCAGTATTTT	CASSPSGSLDTQYF
TRBJ1-2	-	TRBD1	TRBV28	TGTGCCAGCAGTCCCACAGGGACAGGGGGCGAGGTTATTGGCTACACCTTC	CASSPTGTGGEVIGYTF
TRBJ2-5	-	-	TRBV29-1	TGCAGCGTGTGGTTGTCTCAGGAGACCCAGTACTTC	CSVWLSQETQYF
TRBJ1-1	many	-	TRBV7-2	TGTGCCAGCAGCTCGGGACTGAGGGATCCTGAAGCTTTCTTT	CASSSGLRDPEAFF
TRBJ1-2	-	-	TRBV14	TGTGCCAGCAGCCAACAGGAGGGTTACGGCTACACCTTC	CASSQQEGYGYTF
TRBJ2-7	-	TRBD1	TRBV19	TGTGCCAGCCACGGTCCGGGACAGCTAAACTACGAGCAGTACTTC	CASHGPGQLNYEQYF
TRBJ2-7	-	TRBD2	TRBV7-2	TGTGCCAGCAGCCCCGGGGGGAGGGAGTCCTTC	CASSPGGRESF
TRBJ2-1	-	-	TRBV3-1/TRBV3-2	TGTGCCAGCAGTCTAGCTAGCGAGCAGTTCTTC	CASSLASEQFF
TRBJ1-2	few	TRBD1	TRBV6-5	TGTGCCAGCAGTTACGGACAGGGGTTATATGGCTACACCTTC	CASSYGQGLYGYTF
TRBJ2-7	-	-	TRBV28	TGTGCCAGCAGTTTCTTGGGGCGCCCCTACGAGCAGTACTTC	CASSFLGRPYEQYF
TRBJ1-1	-	TRBD1	TRBV27	TGTGCCAGCAGTTTAGACAGGGTGGACACTGAAGCTTTCTTT	CASSLDRVDTEAFF
TRBJ2-2	-	TRBD1	TRBV15	TGTGCCACCAGCAGGGAAAGAGGGCAGGGGGATCACACCGGGGAGCTGTTTTTT	CATSRERGQGDHTGELFF
TRBJ2-2	-	TRBD2	TRBV19	TGTGCCAGTTGTTTGGGCGGGAGCAGTATCGGGGAGCTGTTTTTT	CASCLGGSSIGELFF
TRBJ2-2	-	TRBD2	TRBV5-8	TGTGCCAGCAGCTTGGCCGGACTAGCGGGAGGGCCGTCTAACACCGGGGAGCTGTTTTTT	CASSLAGLAGGPSNTGELFF
TRBJ2-5	-	-	TRBV10-3	TGTGCCATCAGTGAGTCTGGCAGGGAAGAGACCCAGTACTTC	CAISESGREETQYF
TRBJ2-1	-	-	TRBV3-1/TRBV3-2	TGTGCCAGCAGCCAAGATTCATCAGTTAACTCCTACAATGAGCAGTTCTTC	CASSQDSSVNSYNEQFF
TRBJ2-7	-	-	TRBV2	TGTGCCAGCAGGCAAGCGGCGGGTGACTCCTACGAGCAGTACTTC	CASRQAAGDSYEQYF
TRBJ1-1	-	-	TRBV6-1	TGTGCCAGCAGTGAGTCTAGTGTGAACACTGAAGCTTTCTTT	CASSESSVNTEAFF
TRBJ2-5	-	-	TRBV2	TGTGCCAGCAGACCGGGACTACAGGGGACCCAGTACTTC	CASRPGLQGTQYF
TRBJ2-5	few	TRBD1	TRBV2	TGTGCCAGCAGGCGGCAGGGGGTCGGGGAGACCCAGTACTTC	CASRRQGVGETQYF
TRBJ2-6	-	-	TRBV12-5	TGTGCTAGTGGTTTATGGGGGCGTGAGGCCAACGTCCTGACTTTC	CASGLWGREANVLTF
TRBJ2-7	-	-	TRBV2	TGTGCCAGCACGATCTCGGGGGATGAGCAGTACTTC	CASTISGDEQYF
TRBJ1-3	once	-	TRBV2	TGTGCCAGCAGTCCCCCTCGGGGGACAAACACCATATATTTT	CASSPPRGTNTIYF
TRBJ1-5	-	-	TRBV5-4	TGTGCCAGCAGCTTGGGGCCAGGGAACGGTCAGCCCCAGCATTTT	CASSLGPGNGQPQHF
TRBJ1-3	-	TRBD1	TRBV28	TGTGCCAGCAGTCCACAAGGGACAGGGGGAAGAAACACCATATATTTT	CASSPQGTGGRNTIYF
TRBJ2-7	-	-	TRBV11-2	TGTGCCAGCAGCCTCTCGGGTCCCGAGCAGTACTTC	CASSLSGPEQYF
TRBJ2-3	once	TRBD2	TRBV5-6	TGTGCCAGCAACACCGCCGTCCGCGGGAGGGGGGCAGATACGCAGTATTTT	CASNTAVRGRGADTQYF
TRBJ2-1	-	TRBD1	TRBV5-4	TGTGCCAGCAGCTCCCGACAGGGGCTCCACAATGAGCAGTTCTTC	CASSSRQGLHNEQFF
TRBJ1-2	-	-	TRBV6-6	TGTGCCAGCAGTTACGAGGGTTTCGGTGGCTACACCTTC	CASSYEGFGGYTF
TRBJ1-4	-	TRBD1	TRBV28	TGTGCCAGCTCGACAGGGACTAATGAAAAACTGTTTTTT	CASSTGTNEKLFF
TRBJ1-4	-	TRBD1	TRBV10-3	TGTGCCATCAGCCAGGGGGGTGAAAAACTGTTTTTT	CAISQGGEKLFF
TRBJ1-1	-	-	TRBV30	TGTGCCTGGAGTCCGAACCCCCGCGGTGAAGCTTTCTTT	CAWSPNPRGEAFF
TRBJ2-1	-	-	TRBV28	TGTGCCAGCTATTCGAGGGGACTCTCCTACAATGAGCAGTTCTTC	CASYSRGLSYNEQFF
TRBJ1-2	-	-	TRBV7-9	TGTGCCAGCAGCTTATTTTTGGGTTGGGGGCCGCATGGCTACACCTTC	CASSLFLGWGPHGYTF
TRBJ1-1	-	-	TRBV9	TGTGCCAGCAGCGCCAGGGGGAACACTGAAGCTTTCTTT	CASSARGNTEAFF
TRBJ2-1	-	-	TRBV6-5	TGTGCCAGCAGTCGAACGGGGGTATCCTACAATGAGCAGTTCTTC	CASSRTGVSYNEQFF
TRBJ2-3	-	-	TRBV10-2	TGCGCCAGCAGTGAGCCCGCAGAGGGCACAGATACGCAGTATTTT	CASSEPAEGTDTQYF
TRBJ1-4	once	-	TRBV28	TGTGCCACTACAGACAGGAATGAAAAACTGTTTTTT	CATTDRNEKLFF